This is a list of T cell receptor beta chains from one sample in a study of PD-L1 blockade in urothelial cancer. Measured with immunoSEQ multiplex PCR; TCRdb has only the in-frame clones, and not every one. Among more than 45,000 clones, 82% were seen once, and the ten largest hold roughly 1.9%. The specimen comprised PBMCs, sampled around atezolizumab (anti-PD-L1) treatment. These receptors were collected from a man aged 45 to 65 with urothelial cancer. CDR3s include the opening cysteine and the closing phenylalanine or tryptophan. The order of the fields is J gene, D gene, clone size, V gene, CDR3 DNA, CDR3 protein. D genes are given only for firm matches. A row's size may be missing; if present it is once, few, many or a size class.

J gene: TRBJ1-2
D gene: -
clone size: -
V gene: TRBV5-1
CDR3 DNA: TGCGCCAGCAGCTTGGATGCCAGGGTAAGGGCCTTC
CDR3 protein: CASSLDARVRAF

J gene: TRBJ2-3
D gene: TRBD2
clone size: -
V gene: TRBV4-1
CDR3 DNA: TGCGCCAGCAGCCGCGGACTAGCGGGGATAACAGATACGCAGTATTTT
CDR3 protein: CASSRGLAGITDTQYF

J gene: TRBJ1-6
D gene: TRBD1
clone size: -
V gene: TRBV19
CDR3 DNA: TGTGCCAGTAGTATCTCGGGACAGAGCCTAAATTCACCCCTCCACTTT
CDR3 protein: CASSISGQSLNSPLHF

J gene: TRBJ2-1
D gene: -
clone size: -
V gene: TRBV18
CDR3 DNA: TGTGCCAGCTCACCGGTAGCAACAGGAGCCACCTACAATGAGCAGTTCTTC
CDR3 protein: CASSPVATGATYNEQFF

J gene: TRBJ1-1
D gene: -
clone size: few
V gene: TRBV29-1
CDR3 DNA: TGCAGCGTTGAAGTTGGGGGGGTGGGCACTGAAGCTTTCTTT
CDR3 protein: CSVEVGGVGTEAFF

J gene: TRBJ2-7
D gene: -
clone size: -
V gene: TRBV4-1
CDR3 DNA: TGCGCCAGCAGCCAAGGCCATGGTCCGGTTTCCTACGAGCAGTACTTC
CDR3 protein: CASSQGHGPVSYEQYF

J gene: TRBJ1-2
D gene: -
clone size: once
V gene: TRBV2
CDR3 DNA: TGTGCCAGCAGTCGGGACATCGGGGGCTACACCTTC
CDR3 protein: CASSRDIGGYTF

J gene: TRBJ1-2
D gene: -
clone size: few
V gene: TRBV28
CDR3 DNA: TGTGCCAGCAGTCCCGGGACGCGGAGGGACTATGGCTACACCTTC
CDR3 protein: CASSPGTRRDYGYTF

J gene: TRBJ2-7
D gene: TRBD1
clone size: -
V gene: TRBV18
CDR3 DNA: TGTGCCAGCTCACCCACCGGGACAGGCTCCTACGAGCAGTACTTC
CDR3 protein: CASSPTGTGSYEQYF

J gene: TRBJ1-5
D gene: TRBD1
clone size: -
V gene: TRBV28
CDR3 DNA: TGTGCCAGCAGACAGGGGGGGGATGCCAATCAGCCCCAGCATTTT
CDR3 protein: CASRQGGDANQPQHF

J gene: TRBJ1-3
D gene: TRBD1
clone size: -
V gene: TRBV5-6
CDR3 DNA: TGTGCCAGCAGCTTGCTAGGGACAGGGGCGGAAGACACCATATATTTT
CDR3 protein: CASSLLGTGAEDTIYF

J gene: TRBJ1-5
D gene: -
clone size: -
V gene: TRBV19
CDR3 DNA: TGTGCCACCCAACCCGGACAGTTGAATCAGCCCCAGCATTTT
CDR3 protein: CATQPGQLNQPQHF

J gene: TRBJ1-3
D gene: TRBD1
clone size: -
V gene: TRBV7-8
CDR3 DNA: TGTGCCAGCAGCTTCCGGTCAGGGGGAGGAAACACCATATATTTT
CDR3 protein: CASSFRSGGGNTIYF

J gene: TRBJ2-3
D gene: -
clone size: -
V gene: TRBV5-1
CDR3 DNA: TGCGCCAGCAGCCGGGGAGGGGGGGGAAGCACAGATACGCAGTATTTT
CDR3 protein: CASSRGGGGSTDTQYF

J gene: TRBJ2-1
D gene: TRBD2
clone size: -
V gene: TRBV9
CDR3 DNA: TGTGCCAGCACGCGGGGGAGTAGCTCCTACAATGAGCAGTTCTTC
CDR3 protein: CASTRGSSSYNEQFF

J gene: TRBJ2-3
D gene: TRBD2
clone size: -
V gene: TRBV19
CDR3 DNA: TGTGCCAGTAGTATCCAGCGGGGCAGCACAGATACGCAGTATTTT
CDR3 protein: CASSIQRGSTDTQYF

J gene: TRBJ2-6
D gene: TRBD1
clone size: -
V gene: TRBV5-1
CDR3 DNA: TGCGCCAGCGGACAGGGGAGCTCTGGGGCCAACGTCCTGACTTTC
CDR3 protein: CASGQGSSGANVLTF

J gene: TRBJ1-1
D gene: -
clone size: few
V gene: TRBV5-1
CDR3 DNA: TGCGCCAGCAGCTTGGGGGACATCTCTCCGGCTTTCTTT
CDR3 protein: CASSLGDISPAFF

J gene: TRBJ1-1
D gene: TRBD1
clone size: -
V gene: TRBV7-6
CDR3 DNA: TGTGCCAGCAGCCCTATGGGACAGACAAACACTGAAGCTTTCTTT
CDR3 protein: CASSPMGQTNTEAFF

J gene: TRBJ2-5
D gene: -
clone size: -
V gene: TRBV7-2
CDR3 DNA: TGTGCCAGCAGCTTAACAGGAGGGGAGACCCAGTACTTC
CDR3 protein: CASSLTGGETQYF

J gene: TRBJ2-4
D gene: -
clone size: -
V gene: TRBV2
CDR3 DNA: TGTGCCAGCAGTGAGGCTCGGGGGGCTTCGGGCATTCAGTACTTC
CDR3 protein: CASSEARGASGIQYF

J gene: TRBJ1-1
D gene: -
clone size: few
V gene: TRBV30
CDR3 DNA: TGTGCCTGGAGTGGAGGTGCAGGGGACATGAACACTGAAGCTTTCTTT
CDR3 protein: CAWSGGAGDMNTEAFF

J gene: TRBJ1-4
D gene: -
clone size: once
V gene: TRBV5-1
CDR3 DNA: TGCGCCAGCAGCTTGGGGGGCGCAGGGGAAAAACTGTTTTTT
CDR3 protein: CASSLGGAGEKLFF

J gene: TRBJ1-1
D gene: -
clone size: -
V gene: TRBV19
CDR3 DNA: TGTGCCAGTATTAATGCTGGGCCCTTTGAAGCTTTCTTT
CDR3 protein: CASINAGPFEAFF

J gene: TRBJ1-2
D gene: -
clone size: few
V gene: TRBV5-1
CDR3 DNA: TGCGCCAGCAGCCCGGACAGTGTCCGCTATGGCTACACCTTC
CDR3 protein: CASSPDSVRYGYTF

J gene: TRBJ1-1
D gene: TRBD1
clone size: few
V gene: TRBV29-1
CDR3 DNA: TGCAGCGTTGGGGACAGAGGAAGGGCTTTCTTT
CDR3 protein: CSVGDRGRAFF

J gene: TRBJ1-1
D gene: -
clone size: -
V gene: TRBV19
CDR3 DNA: TGTGCCAGTAGTTCAGAGGGGACACTGGGGGCTGAAGCTTTCTTT
CDR3 protein: CASSSEGTLGAEAFF

J gene: TRBJ1-1
D gene: -
clone size: -
V gene: TRBV11-2
CDR3 DNA: TGTGCCAGCAGCTTTGAGGGAGGGAACACTGAAGCTTTCTTT
CDR3 protein: CASSFEGGNTEAFF

J gene: TRBJ2-6
D gene: TRBD2
clone size: -
V gene: TRBV7-2
CDR3 DNA: TGTGCCAGCACCCGCGGGAGATCTGGGGCCAACGTCCTGACTTTC
CDR3 protein: CASTRGRSGANVLTF

J gene: TRBJ2-1
D gene: -
clone size: -
V gene: TRBV25-1
CDR3 DNA: TGTGCCAGCAGTTACCTTGGGGGGAACTACAATGAGCAGTTCTTC
CDR3 protein: CASSYLGGNYNEQFF

J gene: TRBJ1-4
D gene: -
clone size: -
V gene: TRBV6-1
CDR3 DNA: TGTGCCAGCAGTGTCCGGGACACTGCAACTAATGAAAAACTGTTTTTT
CDR3 protein: CASSVRDTATNEKLFF

J gene: TRBJ2-7
D gene: -
clone size: -
V gene: TRBV15
CDR3 DNA: TGTGCCACCAGCATCCGACGGGGAGCCTACGAGCAGTACTTC
CDR3 protein: CATSIRRGAYEQYF

J gene: TRBJ1-2
D gene: -
clone size: -
V gene: TRBV6-5
CDR3 DNA: TGTGCCAGCACCCCCTCACTGCGGGGTCTTCATGGCTACACCTTC
CDR3 protein: CASTPSLRGLHGYTF

J gene: TRBJ1-6
D gene: -
clone size: -
V gene: TRBV12-2
CDR3 DNA: TGTGCAAGTCGCACACGGGACAGGGGGCTCGGTAATTCACCCCTCCACTTT
CDR3 protein: CASRTRDRGLGNSPLHF

J gene: TRBJ2-5
D gene: -
clone size: -
V gene: TRBV6-5
CDR3 DNA: TGTGCCAGCAGTTACTTCGGGGGGCGGCAAGAGACCCAGTACTTC
CDR3 protein: CASSYFGGRQETQYF

J gene: TRBJ1-1
D gene: -
clone size: -
V gene: TRBV5-4
CDR3 DNA: TGTGCCAGCAGCTTGGGGGGGGGCAATGAAGCTTTCTTT
CDR3 protein: CASSLGGGNEAFF

J gene: TRBJ1-1
D gene: -
clone size: -
V gene: TRBV6-1
CDR3 DNA: TGTGCCAGCAGTAAGCTCCGAGACACAACTGAAGCTTTCTTT
CDR3 protein: CASSKLRDTTEAFF